Each of the 23 T cell receptor beta chains below was sequenced from the same sample in a study of T-cell memory formation after mild COVID-19. MiXCR, applied by TCRdb to the 5' RACE reads, yields one record per CDR3 protein. The repertoire holds approximately 500,000 distinct CDR3 sequences, roughly 25% seen once, with about an eighth in the top ten. The source material was PBMCs or a T cell subset sorted from them (not recorded which). These receptors were obtained from an adult woman who had mild COVID-19 (a few samples of this study predate the infection). Cell type and time point are not known.

This clonotype showed up just once. This chain uses TRBV12-3 or TRBV12-4 with TRBJ1-4; a weak D match, TRBD1 (6 bases). Trimming took 3 bases from V and 7 from J, leaving 15 bases between them. The CDR3 spans 15 residues. Written as DNA, the CDR3 is TGTGCCAGCAGTTTTAGGCAGGGGAGTACTGAAAAACTGTTTTTT. Translated, it gives CASSFRQGSTEKLFF.

The V call is TRBV9, the J call TRBJ2-3; 7 bases match TRBD2. This CDR3 region has 19 residues. Trimming removed 4 bases from V and 2 bases from J; junction bases left unmatched: 19. In germline, CDR1 is SGDLS, CDR2 YYNGEE. The CDR3 here is CASSPRASGAAVPTDTQYF. The CDR3 DNA is TGTGCCAGCAGCCCCCGGGCTAGCGGAGCCGCCGTCCCCACAGATACGCAGTATTTT.

This clonotype has just a few counts. V usage is TRBV7-9 and J usage is TRBJ2-1, with 11 bases that match TRBD2. Germline lookup yields CDR1 SEHNR and CDR2 FQNEAQ (reference sequence). There are 15 residues in the CDR3. Trimming cost V 5 bases and J 4 bases; bases outside gene matches: 4. The CDR3 sequence: CASSRTSGGYNEQFF. CDR3 DNA sequence: TGTGCCAGCAGCCGAACTAGCGGGGGTTACAATGAGCAGTTCTTC.

This clonotype was counted at least ten times. The chain couples TRBV5-1 to TRBJ2-7; D is unclear. V gave up 3 bases and J gave up 2 bases, with 9 bases separating them. CDR1 and CDR2 (germline): SGHRS, YFSETQ. The length of the CDR3 is 13 residues. The CDR3 protein is CASSYPGTYEQYF. DNA of the CDR3: TGCGCCAGCAGCTACCCTGGGACCTACGAGCAGTACTTC.

The chain is built from TRBV11-2 and TRBJ2-5; 10 positions agree with TRBD2. Germline assignment: CDR1 SGHAT and CDR2 FQNNGV. Losses at the gene ends were 4 bases for V and 4 bases for J; bases not matched to a gene: 6. The CDR3 contains 15 residues. The CDR3 bases are TGTGCCAGCAGCTATAGCGGGGGGCCAGTAGAGACCCAGTACTTC. Translating it yields CASSYSGGPVETQYF.

There are a few counts of this clonotype. This sequence joins TRBV27 and TRBJ1-2; weak D call: TRBD1 (6 bases). Germline-derived CDR1 and CDR2 are MNHEY and SMNVEV (reference sequence). V lost 4 bases to trimming and J lost 8 bases, with 14 bases between them. The CDR3 is 13 amino acids. In DNA form, the CDR3 reads TGTGCCAGCAGTTCCGCAGGGGCGGGGGGCTACACCTTC. Protein sequence: CASSSAGAGGYTF.

This clonotype was observed a handful of times. The rearrangement uses TRBV24-1 and TRBJ2-1; 9 positions agree with TRBD2. Germline CDR1 and CDR2: KGHDR and SFDVKD. CDR3 length: 16 residues. J was trimmed by 2 bases and V by 4 bases; bases with no gene match: 5. CDR3 sequence: CATSDSGTSTYNEQFF. CDR3 nucleotides: TGTGCCACCAGTGACTCCGGGACTAGCACCTACAATGAGCAGTTCTTC.

This clonotype was seen at least ten times. The chain carries TRBV12-3 or TRBV12-4 and TRBJ2-1, with a weak D call TRBD1 (6 bases). Trimming removed 6 bases at V and 0 bases at J, with 12 bases between. The CDR3 runs 15 residues. Written as DNA, the CDR3 is TGTGCCAGCAGCTCTACAGGGAGCTCCTACAATGAGCAGTTCTTC. Translated: CASSSTGSSYNEQFF.

In DNA form, the CDR3 reads TGCGCCAGCAGCCCGGACAGGGGGAGTAGCTATGGCTACACCTTC. The encoded protein is CASSPDRGSSYGYTF. The chain uses TRBV5-1 and TRBJ1-2; TRBD1 matches at 10 bases. The trim removed 4 bases at V and 4 bases at J, leaving 7 bases unmatched. CDR3 size: 15 residues. Germline V gene data show CDR1 as SGHRS and CDR2 as YFSETQ. Drawing the rest from reference TRBV5-1 and TRBJ1-2, the complete variable domain is KAGVTQTPRYLIKTRGQQVTLSCSPISGHRSVSWYQQTPGQGLQFLFEYFSETQRNKGNFPGRFSGRQFSNSRSEMNVSTLELGDSALYLCASSPDRGSSYGYTFGSGTRLTVV.

V is TRBV6-5 and J is TRBJ2-7; 10 bases agree with TRBD2. The CDR3 has 16 amino acids. Germline V lookup: CDR1 MNHEY, CDR2 SVGAGI. Germline trimming cut 2 bases from V and 2 bases from J; bases unmatched to any gene: 6. This CDR3 is CASSYGSGRGTYEQYF. The CDR3 region has the DNA TGTGCCAGCAGTTACGGGAGCGGGAGGGGGACCTACGAGCAGTACTTC.

This clonotype was observed a single time. The J gene is TRBJ2-3, the V gene TRBV29-1, with 8 bases that match TRBD1. V lost 4 bases, J lost 5 bases, and 5 bases stayed unmatched. Per the germline V gene, CDR1 is SQVTM and CDR2 is ANQGSEA. The CDR3 sequence is 13 residues long. CDR3 region: CSVAGQAKDTQYF. The CDR3, as DNA: TGCAGCGTTGCGGGACAGGCGAAAGATACGCAGTATTTT.

The table lists this clonotype with a few counts. The chain joins TRBV27 to TRBJ1-2, with D perhaps matching TRBD1 (5 bases). This CDR3 is built from 15 residues. CDR1 is MNHEY and CDR2 is SMNVEV in the germline V gene (reference sequence). V lost 10 bases to trimming and J lost 8 bases, with 26 bases between them. DNA for the CDR3: TGTGCCACCTTTCGTTGGGACTCGCCGGGACGCGGCTACACCTTC. Translated, it gives CATFRWDSPGRGYTF.

This clonotype was observed a few times. The chain recombines TRBV11-3 with TRBJ2-3; D might be TRBD2 (7 bases). Between the trimmed V and J ends, which lost 4 bases and 4 bases, there was a span of 9 bases. Germline V gene data show CDR1 as SGHNT and CDR2 as YENEEA. The CDR3 spans 13 residues. The CDR3 here is CASSWEGADTQYF. CDR3 nucleotides: TGTGCCAGCAGCTGGGAGGGGGCAGATACGCAGTATTTT.

The chain joins TRBV10-2 to TRBJ2-1; no clear D. The germline V gene encodes CDR1 WSHSY and CDR2 SAAADI. Trimming left V 6 bases short and J 1 base short, with 7 bases between. The CDR3 sequence is 13 residues long. The CDR3 here is CASSHASYNEQFF. The CDR3 DNA reads TGCGCCAGCAGCCATGCTTCCTACAATGAGCAGTTCTTC.

The V call is TRBV20-1, the J call TRBJ1-1; no clear D. The CDR3 sequence is 12 residues long. Per germline, CDR1 DFQATT and CDR2 SNEGSKA (reference sequence). With 6 bases removed from V and 2 bases from J, the gap between germline ends came to 10 bases. Written as DNA, the CDR3 is TGCAGTGCCCAACCCCCTAACACTGAAGCTTTCTTT. It yields the protein CSAQPPNTEAFF.

This chain links TRBV7-8 with TRBJ1-5; D gene uncertain. With 5 bases removed from V and 1 base from J, the gap between germline ends came to 15 bases. From germline, CDR1 is SGHVS and CDR2 FQNEAQ. The CDR3 consists of 16 residues. The CDR3 coding sequence is TGTGCCAGCAGCCCCGTAGGGTGGATAAGCAATCAGCCCCAGCATTTT. It codes for CASSPVGWISNQPQHF.

Comment on this clonotype: Germline and junction disagree at one end, which may indicate a read error. The rearrangement uses TRBV4-3 and TRBJ2-6; unclear D gene. CDR1 is LGHNA and CDR2 is YSLEER in the germline V gene. This CDR3 has 15 residues. CDR3 bases: TGCGCCAGCAGCCAAGATTCCTCTGCGGCCAACGTCCTGACTTTC. This sequence encodes CASSQDSSAANVLTF.

This clonotype was counted only a few times. The chain links TRBV7-2 to TRBJ1-3; D uncertain. Germline CDR1 is SGHTA and CDR2 is FQGNSA. The CDR3 has 15 residues. Trimming cost V 5 bases and J 0 bases, with 11 bases left between them. Written as DNA, the CDR3 is TGTGCCAGCAGCATTGGGCGGAACTCTGGAAACACCATATATTTT. Protein sequence: CASSIGRNSGNTIYF.

This clonotype showed up just a few times. The gene calls are TRBV20-1 and TRBJ2-2; D gene ambiguous. Trimming left V 7 bases short and J 1 base short, with 19 bases between. The CDR3 consists of 16 residues. CDR1 DFQATT and CDR2 SNEGSKA come from the germline V gene (reference sequence). In DNA, the CDR3 is TGCAGTGTGGCGGATCATACTCCCTTGAACACCGGGGAGCTGTTTTTT. Its protein product is CSVADHTPLNTGELFF.

A single count supports this clonotype. The chain combines TRBV4-1 with TRBJ2-3; D is unclear. The CDR3 totals 13 residues. V lost 6 bases, J lost 1 base, and 8 bases lay in between. Germline V CDR1 and CDR2: MGHRA, YSYEKL. In DNA, the CDR3 is TGCGCCAGCAGTGAGACCCGCACAGATACGCAGTATTTT. It translates to CASSETRTDTQYF.

This chain links TRBV7-9 with TRBJ2-7; maybe TRBD1 (6 bases). Germline CDR1 is SEHNR and CDR2 is FQNEAQ (reference sequence). V was clipped by 5 bases and J by 5 bases, with 16 bases between them. The length of the CDR3 is 14 residues. The CDR3 coding sequence is TGTGCCAGCAGCCCCCAGGGGTCGATCCACGAGCAGTACTTC. Its protein is CASSPQGSIHEQYF.

The table lists this clonotype with a few counts. The chain recombines TRBV20-1 with TRBJ2-7; 9 positions match TRBD2. J gave up 2 bases and V 3 bases, and 5 bases lay outside the gene matches. This CDR3 is 14 amino acids long. The germline V gene has CDR1 DFQATT and CDR2 SNEGSKA (reference sequence). The CDR3 region has the DNA TGCAGTGCTAGTGGTAGCGGGAGTCCCTACGAGCAGTACTTC. Encoded protein: CSASGSGSPYEQYF.

In this sample, this clonotype turned up a few times. The chain uses TRBV5-1 and TRBJ2-6, with D possibly being TRBD2 (6 bases). The CDR3 extends over 15 amino acids. V lost 5 bases to trimming and J lost 4 bases, with 13 bases between them. Germline CDR1 reads SGHRS; CDR2 reads YFSETQ. CDR3 protein: CASRGHGGGANVLTF. CDR3 nucleotide sequence: TGCGCCAGCAGGGGCCACGGAGGGGGGGCCAACGTCCTGACTTTC. Complete variable domain (other parts from reference TRBV5-1 and TRBJ2-6): KAGVTQTPRYLIKTRGQQVTLSCSPISGHRSVSWYQQTPGQGLQFLFEYFSETQRNKGNFPGRFSGRQFSNSRSEMNVSTLELGDSALYLCASRGHGGGANVLTFGAGSRLTVL.